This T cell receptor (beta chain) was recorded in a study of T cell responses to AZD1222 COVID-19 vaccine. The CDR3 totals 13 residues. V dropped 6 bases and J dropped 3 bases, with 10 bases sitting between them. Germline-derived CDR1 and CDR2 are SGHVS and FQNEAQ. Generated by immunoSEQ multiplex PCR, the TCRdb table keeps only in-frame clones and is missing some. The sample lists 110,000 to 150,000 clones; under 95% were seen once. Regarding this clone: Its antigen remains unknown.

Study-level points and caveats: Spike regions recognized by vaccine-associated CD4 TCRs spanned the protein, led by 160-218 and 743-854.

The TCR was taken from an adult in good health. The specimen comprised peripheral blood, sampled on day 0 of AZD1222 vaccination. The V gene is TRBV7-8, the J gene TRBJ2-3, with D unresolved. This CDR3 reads CASSAVATDTQYF. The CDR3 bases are TGTGCCAGCAGTGCTGTCGCGACAGATACGCAGTATTTT. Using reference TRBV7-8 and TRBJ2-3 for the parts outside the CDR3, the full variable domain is GAGVSQSPRYKVAKRGQDVALRCDPISGHVSLFWYQQALGQGPEFLTYFQNEAQLDKSGLPSDRFFAERPEGSVSTLKIQRTQQEDSAVYLCASSAVATDTQYFGPGTRLTVL.